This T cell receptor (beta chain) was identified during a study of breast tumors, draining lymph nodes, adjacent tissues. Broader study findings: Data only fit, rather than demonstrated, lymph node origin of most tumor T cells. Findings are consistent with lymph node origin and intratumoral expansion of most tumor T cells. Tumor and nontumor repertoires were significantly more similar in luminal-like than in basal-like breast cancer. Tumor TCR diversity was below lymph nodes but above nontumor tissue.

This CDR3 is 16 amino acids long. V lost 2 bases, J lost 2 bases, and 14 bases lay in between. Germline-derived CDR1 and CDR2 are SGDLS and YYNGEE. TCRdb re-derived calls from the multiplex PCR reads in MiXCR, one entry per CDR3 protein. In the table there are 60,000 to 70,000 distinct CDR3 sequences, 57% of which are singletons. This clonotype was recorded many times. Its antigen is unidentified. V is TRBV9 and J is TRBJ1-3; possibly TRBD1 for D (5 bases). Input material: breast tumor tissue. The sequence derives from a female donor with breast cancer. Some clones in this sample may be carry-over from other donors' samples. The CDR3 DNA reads TGTGCCAGCAGCGTTACAGGCTTAGACGCTGGAAACACCATATATTTT. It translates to CASSVTGLDAGNTIYF.